Listed below are T cell receptor beta chains from one sample, sequenced in a study of blood T cell repertoires in COVID-19. The data were produced by immunoSEQ multiplex PCR, yet TCRdb's version contains in-frame clones alone and is incomplete. The data hold about 170,000 clones, with around four fifths observed a single time. The sample consisted of peripheral blood. The receptors shown here come from a woman aged 65 to 85 with COVID-19, enrolled during active disease. Each CDR3 is given with its conserved first and last residue. D genes are given only for firm matches. Size tells how often a clone was seen (once, few, many) or the class of an expanded clone, and some rows leave it out.

D	J	V	size	DNA	CDR3
-	TRBJ1-2	TRBV6-6	once	TGTGCCAGCAGTTACATAGACAGTAACTATGGCTACACCTTC	CASSYIDSNYGYTF
-	TRBJ1-1	TRBV10-3	-	TGTGCCATTCGTGGAGGCCCCGGGTCTGAAGCTTTCTTT	CAIRGGPGSEAFF
TRBD2	TRBJ2-7	TRBV7-8	once	TGTGCCAGCAGCTTAGAGGGACTAGCATTGAACGAGCAGTACTTC	CASSLEGLALNEQYF
-	TRBJ2-3	TRBV6-5	-	TGTGCCAGCAGTTACTCATCCGGGATTTCGGATACGCAGTATTTT	CASSYSSGISDTQYF
-	TRBJ2-5	TRBV12-3/TRBV12-4	few	TGTGCCAGCAGCGGGATGGAGACCCAGTACTTC	CASSGMETQYF
-	TRBJ2-5	TRBV24-1	few	-	CATSDLGTGEETQYF
TRBD1	TRBJ2-1	TRBV19	-	TGTGCCAGTAGTATTCCGGGACAGGGATTAGGTGAGCAGTTCTTC	CASSIPGQGLGEQFF
TRBD1	TRBJ1-1	TRBV5-1	-	TGCGCCAGCAGCTCTCGGACAGGGGGGAACACTGAAGCTTTCTTT	CASSSRTGGNTEAFF
TRBD2	TRBJ2-2	TRBV24-1	-	TGTGCCACCAGTGATTATAGGGGGACTAGCGGGAGTTCAGGGGAGCTGTTTTTT	CATSDYRGTSGSSGELFF
TRBD1	TRBJ2-1	TRBV7-8	-	TGTGCCAGCAGCTTTCACCGGGACAGGGGCAAGAATGAGCAGTTCTTC	CASSFHRDRGKNEQFF
TRBD1	TRBJ2-7	TRBV6-5	-	TGTGCCAGCAAAAAGGGACAGAGCTCCTACGAGCAGTACTTC	CASKKGQSSYEQYF
TRBD1	TRBJ2-1	TRBV15	-	TGTGCCACCAGCTCCCGACAGGGCAATTACAATGAGCAGTTCTTC	CATSSRQGNYNEQFF
-	TRBJ1-1	TRBV28	-	TGTGCCACCTTCTCGCCTCCGAGCACTGAAGCTTTCTTT	CATFSPPSTEAFF
TRBD1	TRBJ1-2	TRBV6-1	few	TGTGCCAGCAGTGGGAGGACAGGGAGCTATGGCTACACCTTC	CASSGRTGSYGYTF
TRBD2	TRBJ2-5	TRBV19	-	TGTGCCAGTGGAGCGGGGGGCCACCAAGAGACCCAGTACTTC	CASGAGGHQETQYF
TRBD1	TRBJ2-6	TRBV6-1	-	TGTGCCAGCAGTGCCCCCTACCGGGACAGGGGGAGTGGGGCCAACGTCCTGACTTTC	CASSAPYRDRGSGANVLTF
TRBD1	TRBJ1-6	TRBV11-2	-	TGTGCCAGCAGCCCGGGGACAGGGAATTCACCCCTCCACTTT	CASSPGTGNSPLHF
-	TRBJ2-7	TRBV30	-	TGTGCGTGGACGGTGGGGCCAAACTACGAGCAGTACTTC	CAWTVGPNYEQYF
-	TRBJ1-4	TRBV19	-	TGTGCCAGTAGTATCACGGGGGCAACTAATGAAAAACTGTTTTTT	CASSITGATNEKLFF
-	TRBJ1-1	TRBV28	once	TGTGCCAGCAGTTTACAGGGTGGCACTGAAGCTTTCTTT	CASSLQGGTEAFF
TRBD1	TRBJ2-7	TRBV6-6	-	TGTGCCAGCTCTATCGGGACAGAAATTTTCTACGAGCAGTACTTC	CASSIGTEIFYEQYF
-	TRBJ1-1	TRBV12-3/TRBV12-4	-	TGTGCCAGCAGTTTACTAGAGAACACTGAAGCTTTCTTT	CASSLLENTEAFF
-	TRBJ1-2	TRBV5-1	-	TGCGCCAGCAGCCTAGTGGGGCAGGGATTTAACTATGGCTACACCTTC	CASSLVGQGFNYGYTF
TRBD2	TRBJ2-1	TRBV3-1/TRBV3-2	-	TGTGCCAGCAGCCAAGAAGGGCTAGCGGGAGAAAATGAGCAGTTCTTC	CASSQEGLAGENEQFF
-	TRBJ2-1	TRBV9	-	TGTGCCAGCAGCGTAAGAGCCGCTGGAGGCTCGAATGAGCAGTTCTTC	CASSVRAAGGSNEQFF
TRBD1	TRBJ1-1	TRBV5-1	-	TGCGCCAGCAGCTCTCGACAGGGCACTGAAGCTTTCTTT	CASSSRQGTEAFF
-	TRBJ2-3	TRBV29-1	-	TGCAGCGTTGATGAGGGCCACACAGATACGCAGTATTTT	CSVDEGHTDTQYF
-	TRBJ1-2	TRBV28	-	TGTGCCAGCAGTGGTGTAGGACAGAATTATGGCTACACCTTC	CASSGVGQNYGYTF
-	TRBJ1-2	TRBV9	-	TGTGCCAGCAGCGTAAATCAGAGGGATGGCTACACCTTC	CASSVNQRDGYTF
TRBD1	TRBJ1-2	TRBV6-5	-	TGTGCCAGCAGTTGGGGACAGGGAGGTGGCTACACCTTC	CASSWGQGGGYTF
-	TRBJ2-5	TRBV2	-	TGTGCCAGCAGTGATGGGGCTCAAGAGACCCAGTACTTC	CASSDGAQETQYF
-	TRBJ2-7	TRBV28	-	TGTGCCAGCAGTTCTTTAGCTGCTAACTCCTACGAGCAGTACTTC	CASSSLAANSYEQYF
TRBD1	TRBJ2-1	TRBV27	-	TGTGCCAGCAGGCTTGGATGGACAGGGCCTTACAATGAGCAGTTCTTC	CASRLGWTGPYNEQFF
TRBD1	TRBJ2-6	TRBV7-9	-	TGTGCCAGCAGCCTGTGGACAGGGCCCTCTGGGGCCAACGTCCTGACTTTC	CASSLWTGPSGANVLTF
-	TRBJ1-2	TRBV7-9	-	TGTGCCAGCAGCCCTTCTAACTATGGCTACACCTTC	CASSPSNYGYTF